This passage covers 24 T cell receptor beta chains from one sample sequenced in a study of blood T cell repertoires in COVID-19. Here immunoSEQ multiplex PCR was the method, and the copy in TCRdb shows in-frame clones only, minus some. The sample lists fewer than 80,000 clones, about 83% occurring once. Source material: peripheral blood. The receptors stem from a man aged 25 to 40 with acute or convalescent COVID-19.

This chain joins TRBV7-2 and TRBJ2-7, with TRBD2 as a possible D gene (5 bases). Germline V gene lookup returns CDR1 SGHTA and CDR2 FQGNSA. V was shortened by 5 bases and J by 6 bases, with 14 bases between the two germline ends. The CDR3 extends over 13 amino acids. In DNA form, the CDR3 reads TGTGCCAGCAGCGCTCCCGGGGAGCGCGAGCAGTACTTC. Translating it yields CASSAPGEREQYF.

The chain is built from TRBV5-1 and TRBJ1-4; 7 bases map to TRBD1. The CDR3 is made up of 19 amino acids. Trimming cost V 3 bases and J 4 bases; bases outside gene matches: 18. Germline lookup yields CDR1 SGHRS and CDR2 YFSETQ. CDR3 region: CASSSLGQFRTGDNEKLFF. CDR3 nucleotides: TGCGCCAGCAGCTCGCTCGGACAGTTCCGAACAGGGGATAATGAAAAACTGTTTTTT.

The V and J genes are TRBV6-1 and TRBJ2-3, with 9 bases identical to TRBD2. V shed 1 base and J 0 bases; nucleotides not matched to a gene: 8. Germline CDR1 is MNHNS and CDR2 is SASEGT. The CDR3 sequence is 18 residues long. The CDR3: CASSEGVTSGSSTDTQYF. CDR3 nucleotides: TGTGCCAGCAGTGAAGGAGTTACTAGCGGGTCAAGCACAGATACGCAGTATTTT.

The chain employs TRBV9 and TRBJ2-3; D unclear. Trimming left V 0 bases short and J 4 bases short, with 6 bases between. The CDR3 runs to 13 residues. The germline gives CDR1 SGDLS, CDR2 YYNGEE. Here the CDR3 reads CASSVVSADTQYF. CDR3 coding DNA: TGTGCCAGCAGCGTAGTATCGGCAGATACGCAGTATTTT.

This chain uses TRBV10-1 with TRBJ2-6; 8 nucleotides line up with TRBD1. CDR1 and CDR2 (germline): WNHNN, SYGVQD (reference sequence). The CDR3 has 17 residues. With 6 bases clipped from V and 2 bases from J, the junction kept 9 bases outside the gene matches. The CDR3 DNA follows: TGCGCCAGCAGCCCGGGACAGGCGGTGACTGGGGCCAACGTCCTGACTTTC. Protein: CASSPGQAVTGANVLTF.

The chain's CDR3 is CASSQDQGATNEKLFF. The CDR3 bases are TGCGCCAGCAGCCAAGACCAGGGTGCAACTAATGAAAAACTGTTTTTT. The chain links TRBV4-3 to TRBJ1-4; a possible D gene is TRBD1 (5 bases). The CDR3 is made up of 16 amino acids. V lost 0 bases and J 0 bases, leaving 8 bases between the germline ends. CDR1 is LGHNA, CDR2 YSLEER, per germline.

The rearrangement links TRBV7-8 to TRBJ2-1, with 8 bases identical to TRBD2. The ends lost 5 bases at V and 6 bases at J; junction bases unmatched: 9. Germline V gene lookup returns CDR1 SGHVS and CDR2 FQNEAQ. The CDR3 length is 15 residues. CDR3 bases: TGTGCCAGCAGCAGGGCCGGGACTAGACTCAATGAGCAGTTCTTC. Translation: CASSRAGTRLNEQFF.

The chain recombines TRBV7-9 with TRBJ2-7, with D hard to call. This CDR3 comprises 12 residues. V lost 5 bases to trimming and J lost 5 bases, with 10 bases between them. Germline V gene data show CDR1 as SEHNR and CDR2 as FQNEAQ (reference sequence). CDR3 residues: CASSPPGDEQYF. CDR3 sequence (DNA): TGTGCCAGCAGCCCGCCCGGTGACGAGCAGTACTTC.

The J gene is TRBJ1-1, the V gene TRBV4-1, with a weak D call TRBD1 (6 bases). Trimming stripped 4 bases from V and 4 bases from J, with 16 bases between. Germline CDR1 is MGHRA and CDR2 is YSYEKL. This CDR3 is built from 15 residues. CDR3 sequence: CASSLEQGYSTEAFF. DNA for the CDR3: TGCGCCAGCAGCCTCGAACAGGGCTATAGCACTGAAGCTTTCTTT.

The V call is TRBV6-2 or TRBV6-3, the J call TRBJ2-1; the D gene is possibly TRBD1 (5 bases). Trimming left V 2 bases short and J 2 bases short, with 10 bases between. This CDR3 has 15 residues. CDR1 and CDR2 from the germline V gene are MNHEY and SVGEGT. CDR3 bases: TGTGCCAGCAGTTACAGACAGTCGCCCTACAATGAGCAGTTCTTC. It yields the protein CASSYRQSPYNEQFF.

The chain recombines TRBV5-1 with TRBJ1-1, with D maybe TRBD1 (6 bases). The CDR3 extends over 15 amino acids. Germline V gene lookup returns CDR1 SGHRS and CDR2 YFSETQ. The V end was cut by 1 base, the J end by 1 base, with 11 bases between. CDR3 nucleotides: TGCGCCAGCAGCTTGAACCCGACAGGGAACACTGAAGCTTTCTTT. As protein: CASSLNPTGNTEAFF.

J is TRBJ1-2 and V is TRBV6-5; D is possibly TRBD1 (5 bases). Trimming cost V 8 bases and J 3 bases, with 10 bases left between them. The CDR3 spans 12 residues. Germline loops: CDR1 MNHEY, CDR2 SVGAGI. The CDR3 coding sequence is TGTGCCAGCGGCGGGGGTGACTATGGCTACACCTTC. It codes for CASGGGDYGYTF.

The chain is built from TRBV7-3 and TRBJ2-7; D is perhaps TRBD1 (5 bases). The germline CDR1 and CDR2 sequences are SGHTA and FQGTGA. The CDR3 has 15 amino acids. Trimming shortened V by 4 bases and J by 3 bases, and 16 bases separated the two germline ends. CDR3 in DNA: TGTGCCAGCAGCTCTCGTCGACAGACGCACTACGAGCAGTACTTC. It encodes CASSSRRQTHYEQYF.

The gene calls are TRBV19 and TRBJ1-3, with D perhaps matching TRBD1 (5 bases). V was clipped by 6 bases and J by 0 bases, with 9 bases between them. CDR1 is LNHDA and CDR2 is SQIVND in the germline V gene (reference sequence). This CDR3 comprises 14 residues. CDR3 sequence: CASSRANSGNTIYF. The CDR3 nucleotides are TGTGCCAGTAGCAGGGCAAACTCTGGAAACACCATATATTTT.

Written as DNA, the CDR3 is TGTGCCAGCAGTTCGGGACAGGGGGGCTATGAGCAGTTCTTC. Its translation is CASSSGQGGYEQFF. This chain links TRBV6-2 or TRBV6-3 with TRBJ2-1; 11 bases are a match to TRBD1. Trimming removed 4 bases from V and 8 bases from J; junction bases left unmatched: 4. The CDR3 has 14 residues. Germline V gene data show CDR1 as MNHEY and CDR2 as SVGEGT.

J is TRBJ2-7 and V is TRBV10-3; 9 nucleotides line up with TRBD1. J lost 3 bases, V lost 6 bases, and 9 bases had no gene match. The CDR3 has 15 residues. The germline V gene encodes CDR1 ENHRY and CDR2 SYGVKD. Written as DNA, the CDR3 is TGTGCCATCAGGGAAACCGGGACAGGGATCTACGAGCAGTACTTC. It specifies CAIRETGTGIYEQYF.

The chain combines TRBV4-1 with TRBJ2-1, with D perhaps matching TRBD2 (6 bases). Trimming removed 4 bases from V and 5 bases from J, with 18 bases in between. The CDR3 totals 16 residues. The germline V gene encodes CDR1 MGHRA and CDR2 YSYEKL. CDR3 amino acids: CASSLQGLHFDNEQFF. The CDR3 DNA is TGCGCCAGCAGCCTGCAGGGACTCCATTTCGACAATGAGCAGTTCTTC.

The chain joins TRBV6-5 to TRBJ2-5, with D possibly TRBD1 on 6 matching bases. This CDR3 region has 13 residues. With 7 bases removed from V and 4 bases from J, the gap between germline ends came to 13 bases. Germline V CDR1 and CDR2: MNHEY, SVGAGI. The CDR3 loop is CASTGGQVETQYF. In DNA, the CDR3 is TGTGCCAGCACTGGGGGCCAAGTAGAGACCCAGTACTTC.

The V gene is TRBV28, the J gene TRBJ1-2; the match to TRBD1 covers 9 bases. CDR1 and CDR2 from the germline V gene are MDHEN and SYDVKM. The CDR3 consists of 15 residues. V was clipped by 6 bases and J by 4 bases; unmatched bases: 9. CDR3 protein: CASRSTGTGIYGYTF. CDR3 DNA: TGTGCCAGCAGATCAACCGGGACAGGGATCTATGGCTACACCTTC.

The chain employs TRBV5-6 and TRBJ2-3; 15 positions match TRBD2. The germline V gene has CDR1 SGHDT and CDR2 YYEEEE. The CDR3 consists of 19 residues. V shed 3 bases, J shed 6 bases, and the junction held 14 bases outside the gene matches. The CDR3 bases are TGTGCCAGCAGCTCACCGGGACTAGCGGGAGGCCACGGTTTGGATACGCAGTATTTT. It codes for CASSSPGLAGGHGLDTQYF.

The chain couples TRBV15 to TRBJ1-4, with 8 nucleotides matching TRBD1. The CDR3 contains 14 residues. CDR1 and CDR2 from the germline V gene are LNHNV and YYDKDF (reference sequence). The V segment lost 2 bases and the J segment 8 bases; nucleotides outside the gene matches: 4. This CDR3 reads CATSRQGAGEKLFF. CDR3 bases: TGTGCCACCAGCAGACAGGGGGCTGGGGAAAAACTGTTTTTT.

The chain carries TRBV7-2 and TRBJ2-5; 13 nucleotides match TRBD2. This CDR3 is 17 amino acids long. V lost 5 bases, J lost 2 bases, and 8 bases stayed unmatched. The germline gives CDR1 SGHTA, CDR2 FQGNSA. The CDR3 DNA follows: TGTGCCAGCAGCGTGGGGGGGGGACTAGCGGGACAAGAGACCCAGTACTTC. This gives the protein CASSVGGGLAGQETQYF.

A note on this clone: A far more abundant clone sits one base away, making this likely a read error. V usage is TRBV13 and J usage is TRBJ2-3; D perhaps matches TRBD2 (6 bases). CDR1 is PRHDT, CDR2 FYEKMQ, per germline (reference sequence). The CDR3 length is 14 residues. V was shortened by 4 bases and J by 0 bases, with 8 bases between the two germline ends. Here the CDR3 reads CASSYGTSTDTQYF. The CDR3 bases are TGTGCCAGCAGCTACGGGACTAGCACAGATACGCAGTATTTT.

J is TRBJ2-2 and V is TRBV27; 11 nucleotides match TRBD2. The CDR3 is 15 residues long. Germline V CDR1 and CDR2: MNHEY, SMNVEV (reference sequence). V was pared by 6 bases and J by 4 bases, with 4 bases of the junction left unmatched. CDR3 residues: CASSLGTSGTGELFF. The CDR3 DNA reads as TGTGCCAGCAGCCTAGGGACTAGCGGCACCGGGGAGCTGTTTTTT.